Below are 3 T cell receptor beta chains sequenced from a single sample in a study of regulatory T cells in long-lasting Graves disease. As to time point: persistent/refractory GD, antithyroid drugs over 5 years with positive TRAb. RNA extracted from PBMCs served as the sequencing template. Investigators prepared the TCR beta libraries by applying iRepertoire HTBI primers and Arm-PCR of CDR3 regions. One entry per CDR3 protein results from TCRdb running MiXCR on the multiplex PCR reads. The sample contains approximately 440,000 distinct CDR3 sequences, about a quarter of which appear only once. Sequences were derived from peripheral blood mononuclear cells (PBMCs), sampled when the disease was refractory, from a patient treated with antithyroid drugs. Source of these receptors: a female donor with Graves disease.

The CDR3 DNA reads as TGTGCCAGTAGTATCCCGGGAGGGCCTGGTGAGCAGTTCTTC. Amino acids: CASSIPGGPGEQFF. The V gene is TRBV19, the J gene TRBJ2-1, with TRBD2 matching over 8 bases. CDR1 is LNHDA and CDR2 is SQIVND in the germline V gene (reference sequence). J was trimmed by 9 bases and V by 3 bases; bases with no gene match: 7. The CDR3 runs to 14 residues.

The rearrangement uses TRBV28 and TRBJ2-7; TRBD1 might be the D (5 bases). The germline V gene encodes CDR1 MDHEN and CDR2 SYDVKM. The CDR3 is made up of 14 amino acids. Trimming cost V 1 base and J 3 bases, with 10 bases left between them. CDR3 region: CASSLLLQGYEQYF. The CDR3 DNA reads TGTGCCAGCAGTTTATTGCTGCAGGGCTACGAGCAGTACTTC.

A few counts support this clonotype. The chain carries TRBV19 and TRBJ1-5; D not resolved. Germline V lookup: CDR1 LNHDA, CDR2 SQIVND (reference sequence). The V gene lost 1 base and the J gene lost 6 bases, with 16 bases spanning the gap. This CDR3 has 16 residues. The CDR3 spells CASSIGAIGAGQPQHF. For the CDR3, the DNA is TGTGCCAGTAGTATAGGGGCTATTGGCGCGGGTCAGCCCCAGCATTTT.